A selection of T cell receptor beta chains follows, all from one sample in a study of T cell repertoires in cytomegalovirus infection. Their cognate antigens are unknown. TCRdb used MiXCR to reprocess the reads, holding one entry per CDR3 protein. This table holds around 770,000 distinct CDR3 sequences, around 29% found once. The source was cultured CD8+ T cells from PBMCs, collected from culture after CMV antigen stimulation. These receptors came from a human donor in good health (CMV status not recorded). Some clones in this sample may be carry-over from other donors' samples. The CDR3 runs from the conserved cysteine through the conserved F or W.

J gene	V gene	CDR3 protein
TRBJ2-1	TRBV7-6	CASSPTPLSYNEQFF
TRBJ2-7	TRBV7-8	CASSSAMTGYEQYF
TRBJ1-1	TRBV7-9	CASSLEEEAFF
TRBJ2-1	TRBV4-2	CASSPGTYEQFF
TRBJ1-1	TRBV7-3	CASSNSPGHYMNTEAFF
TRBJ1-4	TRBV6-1	CASIDRGVVEKLFF
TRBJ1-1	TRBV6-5	CASSPEFFDTEAFF
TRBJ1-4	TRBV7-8	CASSLAWELTATNEKLFF
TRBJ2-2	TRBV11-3	CASSSRGPAGELFF
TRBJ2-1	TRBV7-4	CASSTPTVFEQFF
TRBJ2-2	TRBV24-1	CATRDFGGGELFF
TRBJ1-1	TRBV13	CASSASPGATTEAFF
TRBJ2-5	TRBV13	CASSEQVRETQYF
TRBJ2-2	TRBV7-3	CASSSRINTGELFF
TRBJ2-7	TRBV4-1	CASSQARTGVASDTYEQYF
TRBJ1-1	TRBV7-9	CASSLIDRHSEAFF
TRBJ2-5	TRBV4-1	CASSQDPPVTQETQYF
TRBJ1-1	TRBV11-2	CASSATDPTRAEEDTEAFF
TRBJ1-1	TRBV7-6	CASSLARKGGTEAFF
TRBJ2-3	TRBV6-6	CASLTGKDTQYF
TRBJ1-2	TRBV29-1	CSVHGTGGRGNYGYTF
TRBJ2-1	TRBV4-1	CASSQHGQGFNEQFF
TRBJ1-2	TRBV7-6	CASSPGQGAHYGYTF
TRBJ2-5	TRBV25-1	CASSEYTWGGSETQYF
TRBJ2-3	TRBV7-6	CASSEKRLGLALPDTQYF
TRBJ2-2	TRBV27	CASSLLGGSPQPGELFF
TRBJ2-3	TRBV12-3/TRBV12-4	CASSGVGITDTQYF
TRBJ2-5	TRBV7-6	CASSRTGGGKETQYF
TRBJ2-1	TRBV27	CASGDPSSYNEQFF
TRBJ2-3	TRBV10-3	CAIKGASGGPDTDTQYF
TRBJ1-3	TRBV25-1	CASSEILVAESSGNTIYF
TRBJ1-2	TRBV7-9	CASSGPGSIGYTF
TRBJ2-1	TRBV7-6	CASSPSGGYNEQFF
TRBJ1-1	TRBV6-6	CASSAQGRENPEAFF
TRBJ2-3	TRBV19	CASRDTTSTDTQYF
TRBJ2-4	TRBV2	CASRPLEGEVKNIQYF
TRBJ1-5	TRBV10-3	CAIKQEEQSGQPQHF
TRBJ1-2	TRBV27	CASREGGYGYTF